This T cell receptor (beta chain) was profiled in a study of shared clonotypes between healthy human individuals (dated by TCRdb to the early 2020s). About the study as a whole: The cohort comprised a couple of women and three men aged 18 to 49 years. To estimate repertoire size and how much clonotypes are shared between individuals, the study performed deep sequencing of blood TCR repertoires from 4 to 6 healthy adults. Different laboratories and diverse techniques were used to prepare libraries and sequence TCR repertoires, to increase sequencing depth and limit assay-specific biases. Each donor's leukapheresis produced roughly between roughly 0.85 and 9.5 billion PBMCs.

The CDR3 measures 14 amino acids from cysteine to phenylalanine. Only the CDR3 portion is preserved as DNA: 42 bases, with reading frame beginning at the first base. V drops 0 bases and J drops 0 bases, leaving 5 bases in between. The germline V gene yields MGHRA for CDR1 and YSYEKL for CDR2. The donors were healthy, HIV-negative adults who had no recently reported acute infections or vaccinations. Every donor was a Caucasian adult living in Nashville, Tennessee, USA. For unsorted samples, some 90 million PBMCs were counted, and genomic DNA was extracted using the QIAamp DNA Blood Mini kit. Blood was obtained by leukapheresis, after which PBMCs were separated by Ficoll-Histopaque density gradient centrifugation and cryopreserved in liquid nitrogen vapor phase. Using the deep immunoSEQ assay, TCR CDR3 regions were amplified from genomic DNA by multiplex PCR. Extracted genomic DNA from each cell subset was spread evenly across all wells of several immunoSEQ 96-well plates, with each plate serving as a replicate. For unsorted PBMC, roughly 330 ng of genomic DNA, equivalent to around 33,000 T cell genomes, went into each replicate PCR. Unsorted PBMC genomic DNA was sequenced across ten immunoSEQ deep assay plates. The purified libraries were quantified using a Qubit 3.0 fluorometer, sized with a Bioanalyzer 2100, and then quantified again using the KAPA Library Quantification kit. Each immunoSEQ 96-well plate was sequenced on its own single-read 150-cycle Illumina NextSeq 550 flow cell. On the authors' methods: The immunoSEQ output contained only junctional sequences without quality scores, so filtering could not match that applied to full-length reads. Sequences were annotated with PyIR, a Python wrapper for IgBLAST v1.9, and V/J genes and CDR3 were assigned using IMGT germline references. Reads were removed for weak V/J assignments (E-value above 1e-6), missing CDR3, stop codons, out-of-frame junctions, or ambiguous translated residues. A V3J clonotype was defined by an identical inferred V gene, J gene, and CDR3 amino acid sequence. Percentage overlap between repertoires was computed as shared unique clonotypes divided by the size of the smaller repertoire. RTK rarefaction, the Chao1 estimator, and Recon v2.1 estimates of unobserved clonotypes were used to assess repertoire richness. Entries here come from immuneACCESS through TCRdb and include only in-frame sequences with V and J called. Some clones fail to appear in such tables; in the studies checked, an unresolved V gene covers under half of the shortfall, and the cause of the remainder is unknown. Clonal size and the V and J genes are those of that table, whereas D and trimming came from the DNA. The sample table contains fewer than 550,000 clones; only one count was recorded for 60% to 80% of them. The ten largest clonotypes hold under 15% of the sample.

Concerning this clone: The antigen it recognizes is unknown. No qualities accompany the bases; no much larger clone lies one base away.

The investigation overall reported the following: Pairwise subsampling indicated that sequencing depth was expected to affect the degree of clonotype sharing among donors. Sampling was restricted to blood, and TCR repertoires in tissue are likely to differ from TCR repertoires in blood. The small number of donors limited the genetic and exposure-history diversity represented.

The rearrangement combines TRBV4-1 with TRBJ1-2, with the D segment identity uncertain. Sequenced input: PBMCs. The TCR comes from a woman in her thirties or forties in good health. Some clones in this sample may be carry-over from other donors' samples. Here is the DNA: TGCGCCAGCAGCCAAGAAGCGGCTAACTATGGCTACACCTTC. It translates as CASSQEAANYGYTF.